The clone carrying this T cell receptor (beta chain) has just a few counts. The data stem from a study of T cell changes during pregnancy in multiple sclerosis. Trimming pared 1 base from V and 4 bases from J, leaving 11 bases between. Germline V gene sequence: CDR1 SGDLS, CDR2 YYNGEE. The CDR3 has 14 residues. Measured with immunoSEQ multiplex PCR; TCRdb has only the in-frame clones, and not every one. The table lists fewer than 65,000 clones, 93% of them singletons. This sequence was found in a female donor with multiple sclerosis, enrolled in a pregnancy study. This specimen consisted of peripheral blood, obtained in the second trimester of pregnancy. The chain has TRBV9 and TRBJ1-1; D is perhaps TRBD1 (5 bases). CDR3 nucleotide sequence: TGTGCCAGCAGCGTAATGGGCGGGGGCACTGAAGCTTTCTTT. This translates into CASSVMGGGTEAFF.